This TCR beta chain was recovered during a study of cytomegalovirus exposure and HLA in healthy donors. With 60 Vbeta and 13 Jbeta primers, the PCR was carried out. The protocol was immunoSEQ multiplex PCR, while the TCRdb copy is restricted to in-frame clones and leaves out a portion. The sample includes over 150,000 clones, approximately 74% of them seen just once. Broader study findings: The study labeled 150 or so TCR beta chains cytomegalovirus-associated.

Per germline, CDR1 MNHNY and CDR2 SVGAGI (reference sequence). CDR3 length: 15 residues. The V segment lost 6 bases and the J segment 0 bases; nucleotides outside the gene matches: 5. In regard to this clone: The antigen is unknown.

Donors were ostensibly healthy at sampling, although undocumented immune exposures were probable. This chain joins TRBV6-6 and TRBJ1-3; TRBD1 matches at 7 bases. The source material was PBMCs. The receptor comes from a woman aged 25 to 39 in good health and CMV-seronegative. CDR3 amino acids: CASSFRQGSGNTIYF. The CDR3 nucleotides read TGTGCCAGCAGCTTCCGACAGGGCTCTGGAAACACCATATATTTT.